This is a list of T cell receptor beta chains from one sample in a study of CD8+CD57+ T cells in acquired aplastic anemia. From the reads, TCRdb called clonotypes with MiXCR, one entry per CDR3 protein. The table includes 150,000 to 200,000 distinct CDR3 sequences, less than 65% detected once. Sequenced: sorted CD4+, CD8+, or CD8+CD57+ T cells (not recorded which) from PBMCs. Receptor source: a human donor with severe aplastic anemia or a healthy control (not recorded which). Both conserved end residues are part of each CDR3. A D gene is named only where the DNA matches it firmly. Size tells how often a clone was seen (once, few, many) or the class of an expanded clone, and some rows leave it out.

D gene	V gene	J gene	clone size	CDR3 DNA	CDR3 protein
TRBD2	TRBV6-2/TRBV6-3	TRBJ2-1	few	TGTGCCAGCAGTCCGGGGGGGGGCTCCTACAATGAGCAGTTCTTC	CASSPGGGSYNEQFF
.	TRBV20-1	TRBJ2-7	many	TGCAGTGCTAGAGATCCAGGGTCCTACGAGCAGTACTTC	CSARDPGSYEQYF
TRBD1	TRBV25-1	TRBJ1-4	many	TGTGCCAGCAGTGAATATCCCGGGACAGGGGCTCATGAAAAACTGTTTTTT	CASSEYPGTGAHEKLFF
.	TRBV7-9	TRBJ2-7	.	TGTGCCGTCGGGGGCGAGCAGTACTTC	CAVGGEQYF
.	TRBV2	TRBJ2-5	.	TGTGCCAGCAGTGAGAACGGGGATCAAGAGACCCAGTACTTC	CASSENGDQETQYF
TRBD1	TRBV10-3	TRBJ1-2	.	TGTGCCATCGGGGGGACAGTTCTCGACTACACCTTC	CAIGGTVLDYTF
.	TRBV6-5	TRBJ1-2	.	TGTGCCAGCAGTTACTCGATCGGCAGCCTACACTATTTTAACTATGGCTACACCTTC	CASSYSIGSLHYFNYGYTF
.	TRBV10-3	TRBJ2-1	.	TGTGCCGGCCGGACTGCCGGAAATGAGCAGTTCTTC	CAGRTAGNEQFF
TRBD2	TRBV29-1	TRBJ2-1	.	TGCAGCGTAGAACCGGGACTAGCGGGAGCAAATGAGCAGTTCTTC	CSVEPGLAGANEQFF
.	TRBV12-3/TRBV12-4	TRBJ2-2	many	TGTGCCAGCAGTTTAGTGGGGGGCCCCACCGGGGAGCTGTTTTTT	CASSLVGGPTGELFF
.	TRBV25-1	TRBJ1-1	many	TGTGCCAGCAGTGATGGGAGATTGAACACTGAAGCTTTCTTT	CASSDGRLNTEAFF
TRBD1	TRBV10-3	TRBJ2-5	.	TGTGCCAGCACCGCGGGACAGGGAAATGGTCCCCAGTACTTC	CASTAGQGNGPQYF
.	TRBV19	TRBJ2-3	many	TGTGCCAGTAGCGAATATGGGACTGGGGGCACAGATACGCAGTATTTT	CASSEYGTGGTDTQYF
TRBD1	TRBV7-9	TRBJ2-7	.	TGTGCCAGCAGCCAGGGACAGGGCGGGCCCTACGAGCAGTACTTC	CASSQGQGGPYEQYF
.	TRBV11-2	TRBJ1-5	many	TGTGCCAGCAGTCCCTTTAGCAATCAGCCCCAGCATTTT	CASSPFSNQPQHF
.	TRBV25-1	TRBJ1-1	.	TGTGCCAGCAGTGAACGGGGGGCGGTGAACACTGAAGCTTTCTTT	CASSERGAVNTEAFF
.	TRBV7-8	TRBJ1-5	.	TGTGCCAGCAGCTTAGGCCAGTTCAATCAGCCCCAGCATTTT	CASSLGQFNQPQHF
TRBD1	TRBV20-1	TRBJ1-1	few	TGCAGTGCAGGCAGGGGGGGAACGGGGAACACTGAAGCTTTCTTT	CSAGRGGTGNTEAFF
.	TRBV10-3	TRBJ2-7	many	TGTGCCATCAGTGAGGGACCGGACTACGAGCAGTACTTC	CAISEGPDYEQYF
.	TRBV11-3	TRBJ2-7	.	TGTGCCAGCAGCTTAGTCCCAGGCGAGCAGTACTTC	CASSLVPGEQYF
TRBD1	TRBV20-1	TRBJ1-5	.	TGCAGTGCTAGGGACAGGGAGGTGCAGCCCCAGCATTTT	CSARDREVQPQHF
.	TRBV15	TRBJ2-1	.	TGTGCCACCAGCAGAGGCCAAGAGACCCAGTTCTTC	CATSRGQETQFF
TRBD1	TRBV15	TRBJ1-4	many	TGTGCCACCAGCAGTCCGATTGACAGGGGAGGTGAAAAACTGTTTTTT	CATSSPIDRGGEKLFF
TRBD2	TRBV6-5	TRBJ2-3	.	TGTGCCATCAGTGAGTCCGGGGGGGCAGATACGCAGTATTTT	CAISESGGADTQYF
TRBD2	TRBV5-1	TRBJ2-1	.	TGCGCCAGCAGCTCCACTAGCGGGAGGGTCAATGAGCAGTTCTTC	CASSSTSGRVNEQFF
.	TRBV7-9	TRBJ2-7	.	TGTGCCAGCAGCTTAGAACGGGGATCCTACGAGCAGTACTTC	CASSLERGSYEQYF
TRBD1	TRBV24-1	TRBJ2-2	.	TGTGCCACCAGTGATTACCGGGACAGGGGGCAGGACACCGGGGAGCTGTTTTTT	CATSDYRDRGQDTGELFF
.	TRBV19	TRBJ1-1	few	TGTGCCAGTAGTGAGTCAATGAACACTGAAGCTTTCTTT	CASSESMNTEAFF
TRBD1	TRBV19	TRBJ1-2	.	TGTGCCAGTAGCCATACTCCCGGGACAGGGTTTGGCTACACCTTC	CASSHTPGTGFGYTF
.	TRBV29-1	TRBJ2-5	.	TGCAGCGTTGGTATGTACCAAGAGACCCAGTACTTC	CSVGMYQETQYF
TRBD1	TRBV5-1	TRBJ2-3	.	TGCGCCAGCAGGATACAGGGGACAGTCACAGATACGCAGTATTTT	CASRIQGTVTDTQYF
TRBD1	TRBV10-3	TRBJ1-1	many	TGTGCAACTAAGACAGGGACTGAAGCTTTCTTT	CATKTGTEAFF
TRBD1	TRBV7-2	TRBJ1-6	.	TGTGCCAGCAGCTCCGACAGGGCATATTCACCCCTCCACTTT	CASSSDRAYSPLHF
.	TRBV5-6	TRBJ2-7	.	TGTGCCAGCAGCTTGGATCCTTTGGGTTCCGAGCAGTACTTC	CASSLDPLGSEQYF
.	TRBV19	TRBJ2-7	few	TGTGCCAGTAGTCCCGGGGGAAGGACGTACGAGCAGTACTTC	CASSPGGRTYEQYF
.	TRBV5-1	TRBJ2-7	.	TGCGCCAGCAGCTTGCAGGCTTCTCACGTCGAGCAGTACTTC	CASSLQASHVEQYF
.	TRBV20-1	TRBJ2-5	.	TGCAGTGCTAGAGCCAGCGAGGAGACCCAGTACTTC	CSARASEETQYF
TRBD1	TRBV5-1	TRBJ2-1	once	TGCGCCAGCAGCTTCACCGGGACAGGGGCCTACAATGAGCAGTTCTTC	CASSFTGTGAYNEQFF
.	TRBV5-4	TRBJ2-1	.	TGCGCCAGCAGCCTTAGAAGGGACTCCTACAATGAGCAGTTCTTC	CASSLRRDSYNEQFF
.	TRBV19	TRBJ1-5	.	TGTGCCAGTAGTGCACGGGGGGGTATTAGCAATCAGCCCCAGCATTTT	CASSARGGISNQPQHF
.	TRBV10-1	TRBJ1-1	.	TGCGCCAGCAGTGAGGATCAGACAAACACTGAAGCTTTCTTT	CASSEDQTNTEAFF
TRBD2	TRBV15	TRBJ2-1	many	TGTGCCACCAGCAGAGTGGGTAGCGGGGGGGCGGTTTTCAGAAATGAGCAGTTCTTC	CATSRVGSGGAVFRNEQFF
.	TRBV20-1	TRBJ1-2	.	TGCAGTGCTAGAGTGGTGGGGGGATCTGGCTACACCTTC	CSARVVGGSGYTF
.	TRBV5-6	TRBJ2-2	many	TGTGCCAGCAGCTTGTTGCACACGAACACCGGGGAGCTGTTTTTT	CASSLLHTNTGELFF
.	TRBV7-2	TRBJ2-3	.	TGTGCCAGCAGCCCCGCCCGGGGAGCTACCGCATATACGCAGTATTTT	CASSPARGATAYTQYF
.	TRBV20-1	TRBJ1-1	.	TGCAGTGCTAGAGATCGTGCGGGGACTGAAGCTTTCTTT	CSARDRAGTEAFF
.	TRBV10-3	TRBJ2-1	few	TGTGCCATCAGTGGAGAGAGGATAGCGAGGTCCTACAATGAGCAGTTCTTC	CAISGERIARSYNEQFF
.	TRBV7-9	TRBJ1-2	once	TGTGCCAGCAGCCCCCCGGACGGGCTCGGGGGCTACACCTTC	CASSPPDGLGGYTF
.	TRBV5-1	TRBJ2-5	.	TGCGCCAGCAGCGAAACGGGGGAGACCCAGTACTTC	CASSETGETQYF
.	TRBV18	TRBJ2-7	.	TGTGCCAGCTCAGCACGTACGTACGAGCAGTACTTC	CASSARTYEQYF
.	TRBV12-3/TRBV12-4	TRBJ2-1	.	TGTGCCAGCAGTTTAACCCTGGGGACTGAGCAGTTCTTC	CASSLTLGTEQFF
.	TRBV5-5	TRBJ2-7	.	TGTGCCAGCAGCCTGGGCAGGGAGAATTCATACGAGCAGTACTTC	CASSLGRENSYEQYF
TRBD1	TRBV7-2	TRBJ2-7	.	TGTGCCGGCAGCTTAGATCCAGGGGGTACCTACGAGCAGTACTTC	CAGSLDPGGTYEQYF